The 25 T cell receptor beta chains below all came from one sample that was sequenced in a study of blood T cell repertoires in COVID-19. Assay: immunoSEQ multiplex PCR; the TCRdb copy retains only in-frame clones and omits some. This table holds just over 90,000 clones, 86% found once. Source material: peripheral blood. The origin of the receptors is a woman over 75 with acute or convalescent COVID-19.

V usage is TRBV3-1 (or the pseudogene TRBV3-2) and J usage is TRBJ1-1, with D hard to call. Germline V lookup: CDR1 LGHDT, CDR2 YNNKEL (reference sequence). The CDR3 sequence is 13 residues long. V dropped 4 bases and J dropped 7 bases, with 13 bases sitting between them. CDR3 protein: CASSPSPEREAFF. The CDR3 DNA follows: TGTGCCAGCAGCCCATCTCCGGAGCGTGAAGCTTTCTTT.

The chain couples TRBV9 to TRBJ1-2, with D maybe TRBD1 (5 bases). Trimming cost V 6 bases and J 4 bases, with 19 bases left between them. The V gene's germline CDR1 is SGDLS and CDR2 YYNGEE. CDR3 size: 15 residues. CDR3 sequence reads: CASTTSPTGVYGYTF. The DNA of the CDR3 is TGTGCCAGCACCACCTCCCCGACGGGGGTCTATGGCTACACCTTC.

The chain links TRBV7-9 to TRBJ2-7; unclear D gene. V gave up 5 bases and J gave up 0 bases, with 11 bases separating them. CDR3 size: 14 residues. From germline, CDR1 is SEHNR and CDR2 FQNEAQ (reference sequence). The CDR3 sequence is CASSQIGPSYEQYF. CDR3 nucleotides: TGTGCCAGCAGCCAGATTGGGCCCTCCTACGAGCAGTACTTC. Based on the CDR3 plus reference TRBV7-9 and TRBJ2-7, the full variable domain is DTGVSQNPRHKITKRGQNVTFRCDPISEHNRLYWYRQTLGQGPEFLTYFQNEAQLEKSRLLSDRFSAERPKGSFSTLEIQRTEQGDSAMYLCASSQIGPSYEQYFGPGTRLTVT.

This chain links TRBV19 with TRBJ1-5, with no clear D. The germline CDR1 and CDR2 sequences are LNHDA and SQIVND (reference sequence). The CDR3 spans 16 residues. The ends were cut back, 7 bases at V and 7 bases at J, with 23 bases in the middle. CDR3 nucleotide sequence: TGTGCCAGTAAAGCGGTGGGCGGCGCCGTCTGGCAGCCCCAGCATTTT. Encoded protein: CASKAVGGAVWQPQHF.

The chain links TRBV5-1 to TRBJ1-2; D possibly corresponds to TRBD1 (5 bases). Between the trimmed V and J ends, which lost 4 bases and 4 bases, there was a span of 11 bases. This CDR3 spans 13 amino acids. The germline V gene encodes CDR1 SGHRS and CDR2 YFSETQ. The CDR3 nucleotides read TGCGCCAGCAGCGAAGACAGCGCCTATGGCTACACCTTC. Amino acids: CASSEDSAYGYTF. Combining the CDR3 with reference TRBV5-1 and TRBJ1-2 gives the whole variable domain KAGVTQTPRYLIKTRGQQVTLSCSPISGHRSVSWYQQTPGQGLQFLFEYFSETQRNKGNFPGRFSGRQFSNSRSEMNVSTLELGDSALYLCASSEDSAYGYTFGSGTRLTVV.

The V and J genes are TRBV7-9 and TRBJ2-7, with 8 bases matching TRBD2. Germline assignment: CDR1 SEHNR and CDR2 FQNEAQ (reference sequence). The CDR3 covers 13 residues. Trimming took 5 bases from V and 2 from J; bases not matched to a gene: 2. This CDR3 is CASSRGGPYEQYF. CDR3 coding DNA: TGTGCCAGCAGCCGGGGGGGCCCCTACGAGCAGTACTTC.

On this clone itself: In the same sample, other DNA sequences code for this CDR3. The chain employs TRBV5-1 and TRBJ2-5; 7 bases agree with TRBD1. Trimming removed 4 bases from V and 3 bases from J; junction bases left unmatched: 3. The CDR3 is 13 amino acids. Per germline, CDR1 SGHRS and CDR2 YFSETQ. The CDR3 loop reads CASSLTGKETQYF. CDR3 DNA: TGCGCCAGCAGCCTGACAGGGAAAGAGACCCAGTACTTC.

The chain has TRBV7-9 and TRBJ2-7; 7 bases map to TRBD2. The trim removed 5 bases at V and 1 base at J, leaving 8 bases unmatched. CDR1 and CDR2 from the germline V gene are SEHNR and FQNEAQ (reference sequence). This CDR3 region has 15 residues. The CDR3 nucleotides are TGTGCCAGCAGCGGCGGGAGACCTCTATCCTACGAGCAGTACTTC. It specifies CASSGGRPLSYEQYF.

This chain links TRBV28 with TRBJ1-6, with unresolved D. V was shortened by 7 bases and J by 0 bases, with 13 bases between the two germline ends. The V gene's germline CDR1 is MDHEN and CDR2 SYDVKM. The CDR3 consists of 16 residues. The CDR3 nucleotides are TGTGCCAGCATTGGTACGAGGAGCTCCTATAATTCACCCCTCCACTTT. Translation gives CASIGTRSSYNSPLHF.

The chain recombines TRBV7-2 with TRBJ2-7; TRBD1 matches 10 bases. CDR3 length equals 16 residues. Germline V gene data show CDR1 as SGHTA and CDR2 as FQGNSA. The V gene end was trimmed by 3 bases and the J gene end by 5 bases; junction bases not matched to a gene: 10. In DNA form, the CDR3 reads TGTGCCAGCAGCTTCCTTACCGGACAGGGGGTCCACGAGCAGTACTTC. This translates into CASSFLTGQGVHEQYF.

The chain uses TRBV2 and TRBJ2-3; perhaps TRBD2 as D (7 bases). Per germline, CDR1 SNHLY and CDR2 FYNNEI. The CDR3 is made up of 16 amino acids. The V and J ends lost 3 bases and 2 bases respectively, with 15 bases between them. The CDR3: CASSEGGRLFTDTQYF. The CDR3, as DNA: TGTGCCAGCAGTGAGGGGGGGCGGCTGTTCACAGATACGCAGTATTTT.

In DNA, the CDR3 is TGTGCCAGCAGTTTGTCAGGGGGCCCGTTGATGGGCAATCAGCCCCAGCATTTT. This encodes CASSLSGGPLMGNQPQHF. The chain links TRBV27 to TRBJ1-5, with 8 bases that match TRBD1. Unmatched junction bases numbered 12, after V lost 3 bases and J lost 2 bases. Germline loops: CDR1 MNHEY, CDR2 SMNVEV (reference sequence). The CDR3 is made up of 18 amino acids.

The chain recombines TRBV7-9 with TRBJ1-6; TRBD1 is a possible D gene (5 bases). The CDR3 is 16 residues long. From germline, CDR1 is SEHNR and CDR2 FQNEAQ (reference sequence). V was shortened by 5 bases and J by 10 bases, with 21 bases between the two germline ends. The CDR3 DNA reads as TGTGCCAGCAGCCCCCCCCGGGGACTGATTAGGTCACCCCTCCACTTT. The encoded protein is CASSPPRGLIRSPLHF.

This clone appeared once. This chain joins TRBV7-8 and TRBJ2-7; TRBD2 is a possible D gene (6 bases). V was clipped by 5 bases and J by 6 bases, with 17 bases between them. Per the germline V gene, CDR1 is SGHVS and CDR2 is FQNEAQ. The CDR3 runs to 14 residues. The CDR3 coding sequence is TGTGCCAGCAGCCCCTGGTCCGGGGGAGGCGAGCAGTACTTC. It codes for CASSPWSGGGEQYF.

V is TRBV14 and J is TRBJ1-2; maybe TRBD1 (6 bases). With 0 bases removed from V and 2 bases from J, the gap between germline ends came to 13 bases. The CDR3 length is 16 residues. Germline V gives CDR1 SGHDN, CDR2 FVKESK. The CDR3 reads CASSQDRGGLNYGYTF. The DNA of the CDR3 is TGTGCCAGCAGCCAAGACCGCGGGGGGCTGAACTATGGCTACACCTTC.

This clone was counted only a few times. This chain uses TRBV3-1 (or the pseudogene TRBV3-2) with TRBJ2-3; 9 positions agree with TRBD2. The length of the CDR3 is 18 residues. The trim removed 0 bases at V and 2 bases at J, leaving 9 bases unmatched. The V gene's germline CDR1 is LGHDT and CDR2 YNNKEL (reference sequence). The CDR3 nucleotides read TGTGCCAGCAGCCAAGAGATGGGGCTAGCGGGGCTCACAGATACGCAGTATTTT. Protein sequence: CASSQEMGLAGLTDTQYF.

The rearrangement joins TRBV29-1 to TRBJ2-2; D may be TRBD1 (5 bases). CDR1 and CDR2 from the germline V gene are SQVTM and ANQGSEA. The CDR3 covers 15 residues. V lost 5 bases to trimming and J lost 5 bases, with 18 bases between them. The CDR3: CSVPQDGRSTGELFF. CDR3 bases: TGCAGCGTTCCACAGGACGGCCGGTCGACCGGGGAGCTGTTTTTT.

The chain has TRBV10-1 and TRBJ2-7; a weak D match, TRBD1 (5 bases). Looked up from germline, CDR1 is WNHNN and CDR2 is SYGVQD (reference sequence). There are 14 residues in the CDR3. Trimming left V 8 bases short and J 1 base short, with 15 bases between. The CDR3 DNA sequence: TGCGCCAGCTCACCGACAGTTCCTTCCTACGAGCAGTACTTC. Protein product: CASSPTVPSYEQYF.

V is TRBV7-9 and J is TRBJ1-4; perhaps TRBD1 as D (6 bases). CDR1 is SEHNR, CDR2 FQNEAQ, per germline (reference sequence). V lost 6 bases to trimming and J lost 2 bases, with 10 bases between them. CDR3 length: 14 residues. CDR3 nucleotides: TGTGCCAGCAGAATTACAGGGACTAATGAAAAACTGTTTTTT. Amino acids: CASRITGTNEKLFF.

CDR3 sequence: CASSNIQTAGNTEAFF. Written as DNA, the CDR3 is TGTGCCAGCAGTAATATCCAGACGGCGGGGAACACTGAAGCTTTCTTT. J is TRBJ1-1 and V is TRBV6-6, with no clear D. Germline CDR1 and CDR2: MNHNY and SVGAGI (reference sequence). V gave up 5 bases and J gave up 1 base, with 17 bases separating them. The CDR3 loop spans 16 amino acids.

This sequence joins TRBV11-2 and TRBJ1-4; D gene uncertain. The CDR3 is 14 residues long. Germline loops: CDR1 SGHAT, CDR2 FQNNGV. Trimming pared 5 bases from V and 1 base from J, leaving 8 bases between. CDR3 sequence: CASSPQLTNEKLFF. DNA for the CDR3: TGTGCCAGCAGCCCCCAGTTAACTAATGAAAAACTGTTTTTT.

The chain recombines TRBV10-3 with TRBJ1-4; D possibly corresponds to TRBD1 (6 bases). With 11 bases removed from V and 5 bases from J, the gap between germline ends came to 27 bases. CDR1 and CDR2 from the germline V gene are ENHRY and SYGVKD. This CDR3 contains 17 residues. CDR3 region: CAPGSGRGKEVNEKLFF. CDR3 nucleotides: TGTGCCCCCGGGTCGGGAAGGGGGAAGGAGGTAAATGAAAAACTGTTTTTT.

The chain joins TRBV19 to TRBJ1-2; no firm D call. Germline lookup yields CDR1 LNHDA and CDR2 SQIVND (reference sequence). V shed 7 bases and J shed 0 bases, with 12 bases lying between them. This CDR3 has 14 residues. The CDR3: CASTPLLANYGYTF. The CDR3 nucleotides are TGTGCCAGTACCCCGCTCCTAGCTAACTATGGCTACACCTTC.

The chain links TRBV10-1 to TRBJ1-1; a possible D gene is TRBD1 (6 bases). Deletions cut 0 bases from V and 0 bases from J, with 23 bases between. CDR1 WNHNN and CDR2 SYGVQD come from the germline V gene (reference sequence). The CDR3 is 20 amino acids. The chain's CDR3 is CASSESFLITGQPMNTEAFF. In DNA form, the CDR3 reads TGCGCCAGCAGTGAGTCTTTTTTAATAACAGGACAGCCCATGAACACTGAAGCTTTCTTT.

This chain uses TRBV4-1 with TRBJ2-7, with 8 bases that match TRBD1. The CDR3 is made up of 15 amino acids. Germline CDR1 is MGHRA and CDR2 is YSYEKL. The V segment lost 5 bases and the J segment 5 bases; nucleotides outside the gene matches: 11. CDR3: CASSADWTGRNEQYF. CDR3 DNA sequence: TGCGCCAGCAGCGCTGATTGGACAGGGCGAAACGAGCAGTACTTC.